This T cell receptor (beta chain) stems from a study of CD8 T cells in cerebrospinal fluid in Alzheimer's disease (dated by TCRdb to about 2020). In terms of the full investigation: CSF T cell clonal expansion was assessed with two single-cell approaches: plate-based nested PCR sequencing and droplet-based sequencing. The droplet-based CSF comparison of patients and controls included roughly 10 healthy controls (about 11,000 cells) and roughly 10 patients with MCI or Alzheimer's disease (about 10,000 cells). Whether clonally expanded T cells were present in cerebrospinal fluid from healthy elderly individuals and from patients with neurodegenerative disease was tested. A total of around 25 samples were covered by the CSF gene-expression analysis, in which Parkinson's disease patients were included. The full study reports these points: The EBV-specific clones were neither the most highly expanded clones nor enriched among patients. The authors warned that finding EBV-specific TCRs in CSF does not prove a causal connection between EBV and Alzheimer's disease. The overall clonality comparison included only samples with detectable clones (about eleven healthy, 5 MCI, 5 AD, 6 PD). The largest CSF clone made up a higher percentage of TCRs in patients with MCI or Alzheimer's disease than in controls. In pooled data, a highly expanded clone (at least 3% of TCRs) was found in 1 of 10 healthy subjects versus 4 of 6 Alzheimer's patients.

Receptors were amplified or captured by 10x single-cell sequencing. Profiling of CSF cells was done with 10X Genomics single-cell V(D)J and 5' gene-expression libraries. An Illumina NextSeq550 was used to sequence CSF single-cell TCR libraries. Per the authors' processing: After V(D)J reads were mapped to the vdj-GRCh38 alts ensemble 2.0.0 reference, the Cell Ranger vdj pipeline was used to analyse the reads. Clonotypes were defined as cell barcodes sharing the same set of productive CDR3 nucleotide sequences. Clonotype information was added to Seurat v3.0 gene-expression metadata to link clonality with transcriptional profiles. Any CSF cell with more than 1,800 genes, more than 7,500 UMIs or more than 10% mitochondrial reads was removed. To find TCRs with known antigen specificity, CDR3-beta sequences were matched against VDJdb. Only TCRs with complete alpha and beta chains were included in the network analysis of clone sharing, which used the R package qgraph. TCRdb reprocessed the reads, so every CDR3 protein sequence counts as one entry and DNA is not shown. The V and J calls were not made by the authors but by TCRdb's processing. The sample table includes around 1,200 distinct CDR3 sequences. Approximately 9% of the sample belongs to the ten largest clones.

All participants were free of acute infectious disease and in good physical condition. Live CSF cells for droplet-based sequencing were sorted with a live/dead marker. To pellet immune cells, CSF obtained by lumbar puncture was centrifuged at 300g. Each CSF sample was checked for red blood cells, and any sample showing blood contamination was excluded. CSF cells were cryopreserved in freezing medium, frozen overnight at -80 degrees C, and subsequently stored in liquid nitrogen. Before analysis, CSF samples were stored for less than seven months. Measured from the cysteine to the phenylalanine, the CDR3 is 15 residues long. No coding sequence is recorded. CDR1 LNHDA and CDR2 SQIVND are derived from the germline V gene (reference sequence). A note on this clonotype: Its antigen is not yet known.

This receptor was identified in a human donor in good health. Recombination joined TRBV19 with TRBJ1-3. The specimen was cerebrospinal fluid. The CDR3 sequence is CASSPRHTAGNTIYF.